This T cell receptor beta chain derives from a study of quantifying T cell responses using KT2 cells (dated by TCRdb to about 2017). Some background on the complete study: RNA was DNase-treated and reverse transcribed with TCR alpha and beta constant-region primers, mostly using SuperScript III. Under optimum conditions, the T4 ligation step was estimated to exceed 10% efficiency. To avoid over-amplification, PCR2 was carried out as a SYBR Green qPCR and halted once a predetermined fluorescence threshold was reached.

Taken from the germline V gene, the CDR1 and CDR2 loops are MGHRA and YSYEKL. V is shortened by 0 bases, J by 4 bases, and the region joining them spans 12 bases. The CDR3 covers 15 residues, taking in both the cysteine and the phenylalanine. The read is trimmed to its CDR3 DNA, 45 bases read in frame from base 1. Library prep was done by UMI-ligation and nested PCR. T4 RNA ligase 1 was used to ligate a single-stranded oligonucleotide containing the Illumina SP2 sequence and a UMI to the 3' end of the cDNA. PCR1 used roughly 4 cycles (98 degrees C 15 s, 69 degrees C 30 s, 72 degrees C 40 s), and the beta primer was an equimolar mix of RC1.1 and RC1.2 that covered TRBC1 and TRBC2. Starting at PCR2, the TCR alpha and beta chains were handled separately, and sample indices and Illumina adaptors were added. The UMI, placed after an 8-base spacer, consisted of 12 random nucleotides arranged as two hexamers with a spacer between them. Sequencing was done on an Illumina MiSeq using v2 2x251 paired-end chemistry, usually with about a dozen samples per run. To boost diversity, each sequencing library was supplemented with PhiX DNA at roughly 5-7.5%. The source study handled its data this way. The raw reads were converted into FASTQ with bcl2fastq and then demultiplexed by dual indices with Demultiplexor. V and J genes were assigned by Decombinator through tag matching that permitted a single base-pair mismatch. Using UMIs, Collapsinator corrected both sequencing errors and the frequency errors that come from PCR heterogeneity. Decombinator identifiers were converted to nucleotide sequence by CDR3Translator, the sequences were translated to amino acids, and CDR3 was extracted using C- and N-terminal motifs. A cluster of KT2 sequences that shared one unique molecular identifier was counted as a single distinct KT2 TCR. Clones were called with MiXCR by TCRdb after fastp trimmed the public reads at Q25, and only in-frame beta chains were retained. Here each entry gathers all rows of one CDR3 protein and keeps the most common genes and DNA. TCRdb's processing, not the authors', yielded these V and J calls. Recorded for this sample are 45,000 to 65,000 distinct CDR3 sequences; 9% to 15% of them occurred a single time. 9.4% of the sample belongs to the ten largest clones.

Comments on this clonotype: Its antigen is not yet known. Base qualities are not at hand, and no much larger clone is one base apart.

Study-wide conclusions, independent of this receptor: KT2 sequences were still detected at the lowest spike-in tested, roughly one KT2 cell per 100,000 PBMC. At very high KT2 spike-in numbers, detection of KT2 sequences reached saturation. The numbers of KT2 alpha and beta sequences increased linearly with the number of input KT2 cells across several orders of magnitude. No side-by-side comparison between this pipeline and other TCR sequencing techniques was included in the study.

Known numbers of KT2, a T cell clone whose TCR had been sequenced previously, were spiked into unfractionated PBMC to test the sensitivity and accuracy of the pipeline. KT2 cells were mixed with a fixed number of PBMC to create a range of KT2-to-PBMC ratios. This clonotype was obtained from a human donor. The rearranged segments are TRBV4-1 and TRBJ1-1, and the D gene may be TRBD1, 5 bases matching. The sequenced sample was PBMCs spiked with cells of the T cell clone KT2. The sequenced DNA: TGCGCCAGCAGCCAAGAGGGCGAGGGGCTCACTGAAGCTTTCTTT. The translation is CASSQEGEGLTEAFF.